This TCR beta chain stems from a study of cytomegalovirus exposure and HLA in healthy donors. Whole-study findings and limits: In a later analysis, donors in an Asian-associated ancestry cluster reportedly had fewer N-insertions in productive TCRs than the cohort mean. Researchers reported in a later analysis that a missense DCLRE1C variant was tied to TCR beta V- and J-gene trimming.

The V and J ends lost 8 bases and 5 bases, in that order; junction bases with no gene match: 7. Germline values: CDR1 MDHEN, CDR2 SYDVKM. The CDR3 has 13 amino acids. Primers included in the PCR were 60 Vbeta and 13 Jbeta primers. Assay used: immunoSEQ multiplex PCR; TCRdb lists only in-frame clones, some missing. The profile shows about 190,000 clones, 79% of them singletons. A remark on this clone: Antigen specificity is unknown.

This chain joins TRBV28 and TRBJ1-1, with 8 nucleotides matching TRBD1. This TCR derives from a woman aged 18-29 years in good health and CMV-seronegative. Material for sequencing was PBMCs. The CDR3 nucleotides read TGTGCCAGCTTTTACAGGGGGTTGACTGAAGCTTTCTTT. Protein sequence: CASFYRGLTEAFF.